These 2 T cell receptor beta chains share one sample of origin, sequenced in a study of regulatory T cells in long-lasting Graves disease. Through Arm-PCR of CDR3 regions and iRepertoire HTBI primers, TCR beta libraries were built. TCRdb called the multiplex PCR reads again in MiXCR, with one record for every CDR3 protein. This table holds 400,000 to 450,000 distinct CDR3 sequences, about 16% found once. The sample's time point: newly diagnosed GD, antithyroid drugs for less than 3 months. Preparation of the TCR library used RNA extracted from PBMCs. This sample also appeared in a second study, on T cells in Graves' hyperthyroidism and ophthalmopathy.

This sample comprised peripheral blood mononuclear cells (PBMCs), obtained at new diagnosis, from a patient treated with antithyroid drugs. These receptors all stem from a woman under 40 with Graves disease.

In this sample, this clonotype turned up a few times. This chain uses TRBV25-1 with TRBJ1-3; TRBD1 might be the D (5 bases). Germline V gives CDR1 MGHDK, CDR2 SYGVNS. The CDR3 sequence is 15 residues long. The ends were cut back, 5 bases at V and 1 base at J, with 12 bases in the middle. The CDR3 here is CASSMGDFSGNTIYF. CDR3 nucleotide sequence: TGTGCCAGCAGTATGGGGGACTTTTCTGGAAACACCATATATTTT. The whole variable domain, remainder taken from reference TRBV25-1 and TRBJ1-3, is EADIYQTPRYLVIGTGKKITLECSQTMGHDKMYWYQQDPGMELHLIHYSYGVNSTEKGDLSSESTVSRIRTEHFPLTLESARPSHTSQYLCASSMGDFSGNTIYFGEGSWLTVV.

This clonotype was seen at least ten times. The V call is TRBV3-1, the J call TRBJ2-7; 9 nucleotides match TRBD2. Losses at the gene ends were 1 base for V and 5 bases for J; bases not matched to a gene: 3. Germline CDR1 is LGHDT and CDR2 is YNNKEL (reference sequence). There are 14 residues in the CDR3. CDR3 sequence (DNA): TGTGCCAGCAGCCAAGCCCTAGCGGGAAACGAGCAGTACTTC. Residues: CASSQALAGNEQYF.